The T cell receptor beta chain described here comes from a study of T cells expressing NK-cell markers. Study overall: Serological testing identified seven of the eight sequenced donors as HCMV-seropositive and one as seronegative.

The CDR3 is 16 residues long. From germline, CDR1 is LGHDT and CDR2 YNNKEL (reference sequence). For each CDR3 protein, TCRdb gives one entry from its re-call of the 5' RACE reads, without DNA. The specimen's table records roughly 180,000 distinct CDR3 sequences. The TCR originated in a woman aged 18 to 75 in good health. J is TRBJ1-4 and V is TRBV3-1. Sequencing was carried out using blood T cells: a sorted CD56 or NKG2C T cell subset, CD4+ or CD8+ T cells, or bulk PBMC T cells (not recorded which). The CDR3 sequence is CASSQAAVERREKLFF.